Below, 15 T cell receptor beta chains from the same sample are listed, as sequenced in a study of blood T cell repertoires in COVID-19. Here immunoSEQ multiplex PCR was the method, and the copy in TCRdb shows in-frame clones only, minus some. The sample holds just over 60,000 clones, more than 60% seen once. Sequenced input: peripheral blood. Every receptor here comes from a man in his 60s with acute or convalescent COVID-19.

V is TRBV5-5 and J is TRBJ2-4; D perhaps matches TRBD1 (5 bases). With 3 bases removed from V and 2 bases from J, the gap between germline ends came to 12 bases. Germline CDR1 SGHKS, CDR2 YYEKEE (reference sequence). The length of the CDR3 is 15 residues. CDR3 loop: CASSSLGATKNIQYF. For the CDR3, the DNA is TGTGCCAGCAGCTCGCTAGGGGCGACCAAAAACATTCAGTACTTC.

This clone was detected a few times. The chain links TRBV2 to TRBJ2-7, with 9 bases aligning to TRBD2. The CDR3 spans 14 residues. V shed 6 bases and J 6 bases; nucleotides not matched to a gene: 9. CDR1 is SNHLY and CDR2 is FYNNEI in the germline V gene. The CDR3 coding sequence is TGTGCCAGCAGCCTTCGGCGGGAGGGCCCCGAGCAGTACTTC. Translated, it gives CASSLRREGPEQYF.

This clone has a handful of counts. V gene TRBV29-1 combines with J gene TRBJ2-1; TRBD1 aligns across 10 bases. The CDR3 totals 14 residues. Trimming took 6 bases from V and 8 from J; bases not matched to a gene: 10. The germline CDR1 and CDR2 sequences are SQVTM and ANQGSEA. The CDR3 DNA follows: TGCAGCGTGCAAAGACAGGGGGCTTTGGATGAGCAGTTCTTC. The encoded protein is CSVQRQGALDEQFF.

The J gene is TRBJ2-6, the V gene TRBV4-3; no clear D. Germline lookup yields CDR1 LGHNA and CDR2 YSLEER. There are 13 residues in the CDR3. V dropped 2 bases and J dropped 4 bases, with 3 bases sitting between them. The CDR3 DNA sequence: TGCGCCAGCAGCCAATCAGGGGCCAACGTCCTGACTTTC. Its translation: CASSQSGANVLTF.

The V gene is TRBV19, the J gene TRBJ2-5, with unresolved D. Deletions cut 4 bases from V and 5 bases from J, with 11 bases between. The germline gives CDR1 LNHDA, CDR2 SQIVND (reference sequence). This CDR3 contains 13 residues. The CDR3 reads CASSTLYLETQYF. CDR3 nucleotides: TGTGCCAGTAGTACCCTATACTTGGAGACCCAGTACTTC.

This chain links TRBV18 with TRBJ2-1, with 13 bases matching TRBD2. This CDR3 has 18 amino acids. The germline CDR1 and CDR2 sequences are KGHSH and LQKENI. With 5 bases clipped from V and 8 bases from J, the junction kept 15 bases outside the gene matches. The CDR3 is CASSAGTSGIRSLDEQFF. Here the CDR3 DNA reads TGTGCCAGCTCAGCCGGGACTAGCGGGATTCGTTCGTTGGATGAGCAGTTCTTC.

CDR3 region: CASSSPEREGNEQFF. The CDR3 DNA reads as TGTGCCAGCAGCTCGCCTGAGCGGGAGGGGAATGAGCAGTTCTTC. The chain is built from TRBV5-6 and TRBJ2-1, with 10 bases fitting TRBD2. The CDR3 covers 15 residues. Looked up from germline, CDR1 is SGHDT and CDR2 is YYEEEE. V shed 3 bases and J 7 bases; nucleotides not matched to a gene: 7.

CDR3 loop: CASSLDPSGRGGNEQFF. The DNA for the CDR3 is TGTGCCAGCAGCTTAGATCCTAGCGGGAGGGGTGGCAATGAGCAGTTCTTC. The chain links TRBV11-3 to TRBJ2-1; 12 bases are shared with TRBD2. The germline V gene has CDR1 SGHNT and CDR2 YENEEA. The CDR3 is 17 residues long. V trimming: 0 bases; J trimming: 6 bases; junction bases outside the gene matches: 6.

The gene calls are TRBV6-4 and TRBJ1-1; D is ambiguous. Deletions cut 4 bases from V and 1 base from J, with 7 bases between. The CDR3 sequence is 13 residues long. Germline V lookup: CDR1 MRHNA, CDR2 SNTAGT. The CDR3 region has the DNA TGTGCCAGCAGTGTCCGGGAGAACACTGAAGCTTTCTTT. It yields the protein CASSVRENTEAFF.

The J gene is TRBJ1-2, the V gene TRBV21-1; the table's D call TRBD1 went unverified against the DNA. TRBV21-1 has pseudogene status. This CDR3 is built from 15 residues. The CDR3 sequence is CASSKGTGAFYGYTF. The CDR3 nucleotides are TGTGCCAGCAGCAAAGGGACAGGAGCCTTCTATGGCTACACCTTC.

V usage is TRBV28 and J usage is TRBJ2-6, with a tentative D call TRBD2 (6 bases). From germline, CDR1 is MDHEN and CDR2 SYDVKM. This CDR3 contains 18 residues. Trimming took 5 bases from V and 0 from J, leaving 17 bases between them. The CDR3 spells CASSPLTPGGSGANVLTF. The CDR3 DNA is TGTGCCAGCAGTCCCCTAACACCCGGGGGCTCTGGGGCCAACGTCCTGACTTTC.

The CDR3 loop is CASSLVSEQFF. The CDR3 DNA follows: TGTGCCAGCAGCTTGGTGAGTGAGCAGTTCTTC. This sequence joins TRBV5-5 and TRBJ2-1; D is unclear. There are 11 residues in the CDR3. CDR1 and CDR2 from the germline V gene are SGHKS and YYEKEE (reference sequence). V lost 0 bases to trimming and J lost 9 bases, with 4 bases between them. Full variable domain (outside the CDR3, taken from reference TRBV5-5 and TRBJ2-1): DAGVTQSPTHLIKTRGQQVTLRCSPISGHKSVSWYQQVLGQGPQFIFQYYEKEERGRGNFPDRFSARQFPNYSSELNVNALLLGDSALYLCASSLVSEQFFGPGTRLTVL.

The rearrangement joins TRBV5-1 to TRBJ2-4; 10 nucleotides agree with TRBD2. The CDR3 contains 17 residues. With 0 bases clipped from V and 5 bases from J, the junction kept 8 bases outside the gene matches. Germline loops: CDR1 SGHRS, CDR2 YFSETQ. The CDR3 region is CASSLAIAGGGQNIQYF. The CDR3 coding sequence is TGCGCCAGCAGCTTGGCCATAGCGGGGGGTGGCCAAAACATTCAGTACTTC.

The chain joins TRBV5-6 to TRBJ1-1, with D tentatively TRBD1 (6 bases). Trimming left V 5 bases short and J 1 base short, with 12 bases between. From germline, CDR1 is SGHDT and CDR2 YYEEEE. CDR3 length: 14 amino acids. The CDR3 nucleotides read TGTGCCAGCAGTGATGGACAGACGAACACTGAAGCTTTCTTT. Protein sequence: CASSDGQTNTEAFF.

V gene TRBV10-2 combines with J gene TRBJ2-5; 7 bases are a match to TRBD1. This CDR3 region has 12 residues. Germline V gene sequence: CDR1 WSHSY, CDR2 SAAADI. Losses at the gene ends were 8 bases for V and 2 bases for J; bases not matched to a gene: 2. CDR3 nucleotides: TGCGCCAGCGGGACAGTACAAGAGACCCAGTACTTC. Its translation: CASGTVQETQYF.